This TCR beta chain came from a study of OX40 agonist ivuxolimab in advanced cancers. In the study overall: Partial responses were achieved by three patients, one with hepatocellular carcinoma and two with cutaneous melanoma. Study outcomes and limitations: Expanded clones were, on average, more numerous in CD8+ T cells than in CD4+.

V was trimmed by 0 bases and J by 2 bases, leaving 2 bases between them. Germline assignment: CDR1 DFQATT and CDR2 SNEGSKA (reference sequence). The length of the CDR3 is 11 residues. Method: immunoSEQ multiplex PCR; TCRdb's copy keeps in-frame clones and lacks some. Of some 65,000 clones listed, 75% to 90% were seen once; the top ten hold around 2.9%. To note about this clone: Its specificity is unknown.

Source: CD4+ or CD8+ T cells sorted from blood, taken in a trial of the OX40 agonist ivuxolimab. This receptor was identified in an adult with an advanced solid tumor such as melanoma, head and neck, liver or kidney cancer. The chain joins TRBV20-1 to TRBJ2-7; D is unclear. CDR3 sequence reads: CSARDAYEQYF. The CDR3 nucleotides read TGCAGTGCTAGAGATGCCTACGAGCAGTACTTC.